Presented here are 26 T cell receptor beta chains from one specimen sequenced in a study of blood T cell repertoires in COVID-19. Generated by immunoSEQ multiplex PCR, the TCRdb table keeps only in-frame clones and is missing some. This table holds a few hundred thousand clones, 85% to 90% found once. The sample consisted of PBMCs or T cells enriched from blood (not recorded which). The receptors come from a man younger than 35 who had recovered from COVID-19.

The V and J genes are TRBV5-1 and TRBJ2-3, with D perhaps matching TRBD1 (6 bases). The germline V and J ends were trimmed by 5 bases and 5 bases, with 18 bases remaining between them. Germline CDR1 reads SGHRS; CDR2 reads YFSETQ. The CDR3 is made up of 15 amino acids. The CDR3 loop is CASRLDAGAVDTQYF. The CDR3 DNA is TGCGCCAGCAGACTCGACGCAGGGGCGGTAGATACGCAGTATTTT.

The J gene is TRBJ2-7, the V gene TRBV6-5; TRBD2 matches 7 bases. With 2 bases clipped from V and 3 bases from J, the junction kept 10 bases outside the gene matches. The CDR3 length is 16 residues. Per germline, CDR1 MNHEY and CDR2 SVGAGI. CDR3 amino acids: CASSYLRSGGDYEQYF. The CDR3 bases are TGTGCCAGCAGTTACCTCCGGTCGGGGGGAGACTACGAGCAGTACTTC.

In DNA form, the CDR3 reads TGTGCCAGCAGGTCTTGGACAGGGAGTGGCTACACCTTC. Encoded protein: CASRSWTGSGYTF. The chain combines TRBV28 with TRBJ1-2, with TRBD1 matching over 8 bases. V was clipped by 6 bases and J by 7 bases; unmatched bases: 7. Germline loops: CDR1 MDHEN, CDR2 SYDVKM. The CDR3 is 13 residues long.

The chain combines TRBV18 with TRBJ1-2; 7 bases line up with TRBD1. CDR1 and CDR2 from the germline V gene are KGHSH and LQKENI. J was trimmed by 8 bases and V by 2 bases; bases with no gene match: 11. The CDR3 loop spans 15 amino acids. The CDR3: CASSPRDSPGRGYTF. In DNA, the CDR3 is TGTGCCAGCTCACCAAGGGACAGTCCGGGGAGAGGCTACACCTTC.

In its sample, this clone was seen once. The rearrangement joins TRBV19 to TRBJ1-1; 7 positions match TRBD1. The CDR3 has 16 amino acids. The junction had 13 bases not matched to a gene; V was cut back by 5 bases and J by 4 bases. Germline loops: CDR1 LNHDA, CDR2 SQIVND (reference sequence). The CDR3 region has the DNA TGTGCCAGTAGTGGCCCCCGAGGACAGGCTAGCACTGAAGCTTTCTTT. This codes for CASSGPRGQASTEAFF.

The chain uses TRBV5-4 and TRBJ1-1; 8 bases line up with TRBD1. V shed 4 bases, J shed 5 bases, and the junction held 10 bases outside the gene matches. This CDR3 has 15 residues. CDR1 SGHNT and CDR2 YYREEE come from the germline V gene (reference sequence). The CDR3 here is CASSGTTGEGTEAFF. As DNA, the CDR3 is TGTGCCAGCAGCGGGACGACAGGGGAGGGGACTGAAGCTTTCTTT.

The chain recombines TRBV6-5 with TRBJ2-2; 7 bases fit TRBD2. CDR3 length: 14 residues. Per the germline V gene, CDR1 is MNHEY and CDR2 is SVGAGI. Unmatched junction bases numbered 9, after V lost 4 bases and J lost 10 bases. The CDR3 here is CASSSTGGLEELFF. DNA of the CDR3: TGTGCCAGCAGTTCCACGGGGGGATTGGAGGAGCTGTTTTTT.

This chain joins TRBV5-1 and TRBJ2-2; D is possibly TRBD2 (6 bases). Germline loops: CDR1 SGHRS, CDR2 YFSETQ. The CDR3 length is 14 residues. V was clipped by 0 bases and J by 6 bases, with 9 bases between them. CDR3 sequence reads: CASSLGPGAGELFF. The CDR3 bases are TGCGCCAGCAGCTTGGGCCCGGGGGCCGGGGAGCTGTTTTTT. Variable domain in full (rest from reference TRBV5-1 and TRBJ2-2): KAGVTQTPRYLIKTRGQQVTLSCSPISGHRSVSWYQQTPGQGLQFLFEYFSETQRNKGNFPGRFSGRQFSNSRSEMNVSTLELGDSALYLCASSLGPGAGELFFGEGSRLTVL.

The genes are TRBV19 and TRBJ1-6, with D possibly being TRBD1 (6 bases). With 6 bases removed from V and 1 base from J, the gap between germline ends came to 10 bases. This CDR3 is 15 amino acids long. Per germline, CDR1 LNHDA and CDR2 SQIVND (reference sequence). The CDR3: CASSLTGSYNSPLHF. The CDR3 nucleotides read TGTGCCAGTAGCTTGACAGGATCCTATAATTCACCCCTCCACTTT.

The chain couples TRBV5-1 to TRBJ2-3; 13 bases match TRBD2. The CDR3 contains 17 residues. Germline V lookup: CDR1 SGHRS, CDR2 YFSETQ. V dropped 4 bases and J dropped 1; count of bases not matched to a gene: 6. In DNA, the CDR3 is TGCGCCAGCAGCGGGTGGACTAGCGGGGGCCGCACAGATACGCAGTATTTT. It codes for CASSGWTSGGRTDTQYF.

This sequence joins TRBV11-2 and TRBJ2-7; 13 nucleotides align to TRBD2. CDR1 SGHAT and CDR2 FQNNGV come from the germline V gene. The CDR3 is made up of 16 amino acids. V lost 5 bases to trimming and J lost 3 bases; unmatched junction nucleotides: 7. The DNA of the CDR3 is TGTGCCAGCAGCAGGGGACTAGCGGGACCGATCTACGAGCAGTACTTC. Encoded protein: CASSRGLAGPIYEQYF.

The chain couples TRBV7-9 to TRBJ1-2; TRBD1 might be the D (5 bases). Germline CDR1 and CDR2: SEHNR and FQNEAQ (reference sequence). The CDR3 length is 12 residues. V dropped 5 bases and J dropped 6 bases, with 10 bases sitting between them. The CDR3 DNA reads as TGTGCCAGCAGCCGGGGGTTGGATGGCTACACCTTC. It specifies CASSRGLDGYTF.

The chain carries TRBV7-3 and TRBJ2-1; D might be TRBD2 (6 bases). Trimming shortened V by 2 bases and J by 6 bases, and 11 bases separated the two germline ends. This CDR3 contains 14 residues. Germline CDR1 and CDR2: SGHTA and FQGTGA. The CDR3 sequence is CASSLGGLGNEQFF. The CDR3, as DNA: TGTGCCAGCAGCTTAGGGGGGTTGGGCAATGAGCAGTTCTTC.

The chain recombines TRBV27 with TRBJ2-5; 10 bases fit TRBD2. This CDR3 comprises 14 residues. V was pared by 5 bases and J by 4 bases, with 4 bases of the junction left unmatched. CDR1 is MNHEY and CDR2 is SMNVEV in the germline V gene (reference sequence). As DNA, the CDR3 is TGTGCCAGCAGTCCTTGGACTAGCGGAGAGACCCAGTACTTC. Amino acids: CASSPWTSGETQYF.

This clone was counted a single time. The V gene is TRBV14, the J gene TRBJ2-2, with 9 bases aligning to TRBD1. CDR3 length equals 15 residues. J lost 5 bases, V lost 5 bases, and 6 bases had no gene match. CDR1 is SGHDN, CDR2 FVKESK, per germline. The CDR3 DNA is TGTGCCAGCAGCTGGACAGGGGTTGGTACCGGGGAGCTGTTTTTT. Protein: CASSWTGVGTGELFF.

The chain employs TRBV5-6 and TRBJ2-7; tentative D call: TRBD1 (5 bases). V was shortened by 2 bases and J by 3 bases, with 12 bases between the two germline ends. The germline V gene encodes CDR1 SGHDT and CDR2 YYEEEE. There are 14 residues in the CDR3. This CDR3 is CASSLQVKVYEQYF. The CDR3 DNA follows: TGTGCCAGCAGCTTACAGGTTAAAGTCTACGAGCAGTACTTC.

On this clone: The same CDR3 is also encoded by other DNA sequences in this sample. This chain uses TRBV18 with TRBJ1-1; D remains unclear. The germline V gene encodes CDR1 KGHSH and CDR2 LQKENI. This CDR3 comprises 13 residues. With 0 bases removed from V and 1 base from J, the gap between germline ends came to 3 bases. CDR3 coding DNA: TGTGCCAGCTCACCACCCGGGAACACTGAAGCTTTCTTT. Its translation is CASSPPGNTEAFF.

J is TRBJ2-7 and V is TRBV4-1, with D perhaps TRBD1 (5 bases). This CDR3 spans 16 amino acids. The ends were cut back, 0 bases at V and 7 bases at J, with 19 bases in the middle. The germline V gene has CDR1 MGHRA and CDR2 YSYEKL. Here the CDR3 reads CASSQDLRRTGREQYF. Written as DNA, the CDR3 is TGCGCCAGCAGCCAAGATCTAAGGCGTACAGGACGGGAGCAGTACTTC.

This chain connects TRBV19 to TRBJ1-3, with D perhaps matching TRBD1 (6 bases). This CDR3 is 14 amino acids long. The V end lost 6 bases, the J end lost 0 bases, and 9 bases lay between the germline ends. Germline V gene lookup returns CDR1 LNHDA and CDR2 SQIVND (reference sequence). The CDR3 region is CASRRDISGNTIYF. Written as DNA, the CDR3 is TGTGCCAGTAGAAGGGACATCTCTGGAAACACCATATATTTT.

The chain joins TRBV3-1 (or the pseudogene TRBV3-2) to TRBJ2-7, with TRBD2 matching 9 bases. This CDR3 region has 17 residues. Germline V gene data show CDR1 as LGHDT and CDR2 as YNNKEL (reference sequence). The trim removed 3 bases at V and 0 bases at J, leaving 9 bases unmatched. The CDR3 DNA reads as TGTGCCAGCAGCCACAAACCCAATAGCGGGAGCTCCTACGAGCAGTACTTC. Residues: CASSHKPNSGSSYEQYF.

The gene calls are TRBV19 and TRBJ1-2, with D uncertain. V was clipped by 4 bases and J by 4 bases, with 10 bases between them. The CDR3 is made up of 13 amino acids. Germline assignment: CDR1 LNHDA and CDR2 SQIVND (reference sequence). The CDR3 region is CASSSLEGYGYTF. CDR3 nucleotides: TGTGCCAGTAGTAGCCTTGAGGGCTATGGCTACACCTTC.

The chain joins TRBV5-1 to TRBJ1-5; the match to TRBD1 covers 7 bases. Per the germline V gene, CDR1 is SGHRS and CDR2 is YFSETQ. The V and J ends lost 4 bases and 3 bases, in that order; junction bases with no gene match: 4. This CDR3 region has 14 residues. The CDR3 here is CASSMGTDNQPQHF. CDR3 DNA sequence: TGCGCCAGCAGCATGGGGACAGACAATCAGCCCCAGCATTTT.

The rearrangement joins TRBV4-2 to TRBJ2-2; tentatively, D is TRBD1 (5 bases). Trimming removed 0 bases from V and 5 bases from J, with 22 bases in between. CDR3 size: 19 residues. Germline values: CDR1 LGHNA, CDR2 YNFKEQ. CDR3 DNA: TGTGCCAGCAGCCAAGATTGGTCCCTGACAGCTATCCAAACCGGGGAGCTGTTTTTT. Its protein product is CASSQDWSLTAIQTGELFF.

This clone appeared a single time. This chain uses TRBV7-3 with TRBJ1-1, with TRBD1 as a possible D gene (6 bases). CDR3 size: 15 residues. Trimming removed 5 bases at V and 4 bases at J, with 17 bases between. Germline CDR1 reads SGHTA; CDR2 reads FQGTGA. CDR3 coding DNA: TGTGCCAGCAGCCCCACCGGGGGGCAAGGCACTGAAGCTTTCTTT. Translation: CASSPTGGQGTEAFF.

The chain couples TRBV5-5 to TRBJ1-5, with 7 bases matching TRBD1. Germline V gene data show CDR1 as SGHKS and CDR2 as YYEKEE (reference sequence). Losses at the gene ends were 0 bases for V and 4 bases for J; bases not matched to a gene: 4. The CDR3 sequence is 15 residues long. The DNA for the CDR3 is TGTGCCAGCAGCTTGGTCGGGACAGAGAATCAGCCCCAGCATTTT. Translated, it gives CASSLVGTENQPQHF.

The genes are TRBV7-9 and TRBJ1-2; unclear D gene. The length of the CDR3 is 13 residues. V lost 3 bases, J lost 3 bases, and 8 bases lay in between. Germline V CDR1 and CDR2: SEHNR, FQNEAQ (reference sequence). This CDR3 reads CASSFGVDYGYTF. In DNA, the CDR3 is TGTGCCAGCAGCTTCGGAGTAGACTATGGCTACACCTTC.